A single sample is the source of the 32 T cell receptor beta chains below, sequenced in a study of blood T cell repertoires in COVID-19. Measured with immunoSEQ multiplex PCR; TCRdb has only the in-frame clones, and not every one. The data hold roughly 250,000 clones, with roughly 91% observed a single time. Sequencing was performed on PBMCs or T cells enriched from blood (not recorded which). The receptors were gathered from a woman in her forties with acute COVID-19.

The rearrangement joins TRBV30 to TRBJ1-1; tentative D call: TRBD1 (6 bases). Trimming left V 3 bases short and J 7 bases short, with 12 bases between. Germline V gene data show CDR1 as GTSNPN and CDR2 as SVGIG (reference sequence). The CDR3 has 12 amino acids. As DNA, the CDR3 is TGTGCCTGGAGCCCTATGGACAGTGAAGCTTTCTTT. It is translated as CAWSPMDSEAFF.

The chain links TRBV5-8 to TRBJ2-1; 13 bases are shared with TRBD2. The germline CDR1 and CDR2 sequences are SGHTS and YDEGEE. V was clipped by 4 bases and J by 0 bases; unmatched bases: 4. This CDR3 is built from 17 residues. This CDR3 reads CASSRGLAGHSYNEQFF. CDR3 sequence (DNA): TGTGCCAGCAGCCGGGGACTAGCGGGGCACTCCTACAATGAGCAGTTCTTC.

V gene TRBV14 combines with J gene TRBJ1-2, with 7 positions matching TRBD1. Germline-derived CDR1 and CDR2 are SGHDN and FVKESK. The CDR3 runs 13 residues. V was pared by 5 bases and J by 6 bases, with 6 bases of the junction left unmatched. CDR3 DNA sequence: TGTGCCAGCAGCTTGGACAGGTCCAATGGCTACACCTTC. This gives the protein CASSLDRSNGYTF.

The CDR3 region is CASSSDSGLGGYTF. The CDR3 DNA reads as TGTGCCAGCTCATCGGACAGTGGCCTCGGGGGCTACACCTTC. This rearrangement joins TRBV18 to TRBJ1-2, with D possibly being TRBD1 (6 bases). Germline CDR1 is KGHSH and CDR2 is LQKENI. This CDR3 region has 14 residues. V was shortened by 5 bases and J by 8 bases, with 18 bases between the two germline ends.

This clone was seen once. The chain is built from TRBV9 and TRBJ2-3, with 9 bases fitting TRBD2. With 4 bases clipped from V and 0 bases from J, the junction kept 6 bases outside the gene matches. The CDR3 is 16 amino acids. The V gene's germline CDR1 is SGDLS and CDR2 YYNGEE. In nucleotides, the CDR3 is TGTGCCAGCAGCCCCCCCGGGACTAGCAGCACAGATACGCAGTATTTT. Its protein is CASSPPGTSSTDTQYF.

This rearrangement joins TRBV6-5 to TRBJ1-2; 9 nucleotides match TRBD1. V lost 5 bases, J lost 6 bases, and 4 bases stayed unmatched. The germline gives CDR1 MNHEY, CDR2 SVGAGI. This CDR3 is 13 amino acids long. Here the CDR3 DNA reads TGTGCCAGCAGTCTCGGGACAGGGAATGGCTACACCTTC. The encoded protein is CASSLGTGNGYTF.

J is TRBJ1-2 and V is TRBV18; no clear D. Germline CDR1 is KGHSH and CDR2 is LQKENI. Trimming shortened V by 3 bases and J by 3 bases, and 14 bases separated the two germline ends. There are 15 residues in the CDR3. The CDR3 spells CASSPFDNPDYGYTF. In DNA form, the CDR3 reads TGTGCCAGCTCACCTTTCGACAACCCGGACTATGGCTACACCTTC.

This chain connects TRBV21-1 to TRBJ2-1; the D call TRBD1 from the table was never checked on the DNA. TRBV21-1 is recorded as a pseudogene. This CDR3 region has 14 residues. The CDR3 loop is CASSKESGQQEQFF. The CDR3 DNA reads TGTGCCAGCAGCAAAGAATCCGGACAGCAAGAGCAGTTCTTC.

This clone was detected a few times. The CDR3 sequence is CASSKASGTSGRDPYEQYF. CDR3 nucleotide sequence: TGTGCCAGCAGCAAAGCGTCTGGGACTAGCGGGAGGGACCCCTACGAGCAGTACTTC. This chain uses TRBV21-1 with TRBJ2-7; TRBD2, the table's D call, lacks a check against the DNA. TRBV21-1 is classified as a pseudogene. The CDR3 has 19 residues.

This chain connects TRBV15 to TRBJ2-7; maybe TRBD2 (6 bases). Looked up from germline, CDR1 is LNHNV and CDR2 is YYDKDF (reference sequence). With 2 bases removed from V and 4 bases from J, the gap between germline ends came to 9 bases. The CDR3 is 13 residues long. The DNA of the CDR3 is TGTGCCACCAGCAGACTGACTAGTTACGAGCAGTACTTC. It is translated as CATSRLTSYEQYF. The complete variable domain, with remaining parts taken from reference TRBV15 and TRBJ2-7, reads DAMVIQNPRYQVTQFGKPVTLSCSQTLNHNVMYWYQQKSSQAPKLLFHYYDKDFNNEADTPDNFQSRRPNTSFCFLDIRSPGLGDTAMYLCATSRLTSYEQYFGPGTRLTVT.

The V and J genes are TRBV18 and TRBJ1-2; 8 bases are a match to TRBD1. Germline V gene lookup returns CDR1 KGHSH and CDR2 LQKENI. The CDR3 length is 15 residues. The V segment lost 3 bases and the J segment 8 bases; nucleotides outside the gene matches: 11. CDR3 sequence reads: CASSPVTGADGGYTF. The CDR3 nucleotides are TGTGCCAGCTCACCGGTGACAGGGGCCGACGGAGGCTACACCTTC.

This clone was picked up one time. V usage is TRBV7-8 and J usage is TRBJ1-5; D may be TRBD1 (5 bases). Between the trimmed V and J ends, which lost 2 bases and 0 bases, there was a span of 11 bases. This CDR3 is 16 amino acids long. CDR1 and CDR2 from the germline V gene are SGHVS and FQNEAQ. The CDR3 DNA sequence: TGTGCCAGCAGCTTACGTAGGGGAAATAGCAATCAGCCCCAGCATTTT. This codes for CASSLRRGNSNQPQHF.

This chain links TRBV6-2 or TRBV6-3 with TRBJ1-2; 7 nucleotides align to TRBD1. Per germline, CDR1 MNHEY and CDR2 SVGEGT. The CDR3 covers 16 residues. J lost 6 bases, V lost 5 bases, and 15 bases had no gene match. The CDR3 loop is CASSKGRQGLRNGYTF. DNA of the CDR3: TGTGCCAGCAGTAAGGGAAGACAGGGATTGAGGAATGGCTACACCTTC.

The chain uses TRBV7-9 and TRBJ2-7; weak D call: TRBD1 (6 bases). The CDR3 consists of 15 residues. CDR1 and CDR2 from the germline V gene are SEHNR and FQNEAQ (reference sequence). Trimming shortened V by 5 bases and J by 0 bases, and 14 bases separated the two germline ends. CDR3: CASSPDRLSSYEQYF. The CDR3 DNA sequence: TGTGCCAGCAGCCCAGACAGGCTGTCCTCCTACGAGCAGTACTTC.

This clone was found once. The chain couples TRBV2 to TRBJ1-5; no reliable D call. Trimming took 7 bases from V and 6 from J, leaving 13 bases between them. Germline values: CDR1 SNHLY, CDR2 FYNNEI. The CDR3 loop spans 13 amino acids. CDR3 residues: CASTREGSQPQHF. The CDR3 DNA follows: TGTGCCAGCACCCGAGAGGGAAGTCAGCCCCAGCATTTT.

The V and J genes are TRBV27 and TRBJ2-3, with D perhaps TRBD1 (6 bases). Trimming removed 4 bases at V and 0 bases at J, with 11 bases between. Germline CDR1 MNHEY, CDR2 SMNVEV (reference sequence). The CDR3 covers 15 residues. In DNA form, the CDR3 reads TGTGCCAGCAGTTCCAGGGGCTCTAGCACAGATACGCAGTATTTT. This translates into CASSSRGSSTDTQYF.

The chain links TRBV7-9 to TRBJ2-7, with 10 bases that match TRBD2. Trimming took 5 bases from V and 3 from J; bases not matched to a gene: 7. Germline CDR1 reads SEHNR; CDR2 reads FQNEAQ (reference sequence). CDR3 length equals 15 residues. CDR3 nucleotides: TGTGCCAGCAGCAATAAGCGGGGGGGCCTCTACGAGCAGTACTTC. This codes for CASSNKRGGLYEQYF.

This chain connects TRBV4-1 to TRBJ1-2; TRBD1 matches 9 bases. J gave up 7 bases and V 2 bases, and 11 bases lay outside the gene matches. CDR1 and CDR2 from the germline V gene are MGHRA and YSYEKL. There are 16 residues in the CDR3. CDR3 protein: CASSQSLDRGLSGYTF. In DNA, the CDR3 is TGCGCCAGCAGCCAAAGCTTGGACAGGGGATTATCTGGCTACACCTTC.

The chain combines TRBV5-4 with TRBJ1-1, with D unresolved. Germline CDR1 is SGHNT and CDR2 is YYREEE (reference sequence). The CDR3 extends over 14 amino acids. V was clipped by 1 base and J by 3 bases, with 10 bases between them. CDR3 in DNA: TGTGCCAGCAGCTTGAACATCGGGTACACTGAAGCTTTCTTT. Translated, it gives CASSLNIGYTEAFF. Full variable domain (missing parts from reference TRBV5-4 and TRBJ1-1): ETGVTQSPTHLIKTRGQQVTLRCSSQSGHNTVSWYQQALGQGPQFIFQYYREEENGRGNFPPRFSGLQFPNYSSELNVNALELDDSALYLCASSLNIGYTEAFFGQGTRLTVV.

The chain combines TRBV29-1 with TRBJ2-3; 10 bases agree with TRBD1. The germline V gene encodes CDR1 SQVTM and CDR2 ANQGSEA. CDR3 size: 14 residues. Trimming at V came to 7 bases and at J to 3 bases, leaving 7 bases not matched to a gene. The CDR3 spells CSAKRQGATDTQYF. The CDR3 DNA is TGCAGCGCCAAGCGACAGGGGGCAACAGATACGCAGTATTTT.

V and J are TRBV7-2 and TRBJ2-5; 7 positions agree with TRBD2. V dropped 6 bases and J dropped 4; count of bases not matched to a gene: 11. CDR1 is SGHTA and CDR2 is FQGNSA in the germline V gene. CDR3 length: 15 amino acids. CDR3 sequence reads: CASRLNRGGLETQYF. The DNA of the CDR3 is TGTGCCAGCAGACTAAACCGCGGGGGATTAGAGACCCAGTACTTC.

This clone was seen once. The chain combines TRBV7-3 with TRBJ2-5; 7 bases fit TRBD2. There are 12 residues in the CDR3. V gave up 5 bases and J gave up 7 bases; unmatched junction bases: 4. Per germline, CDR1 SGHTA and CDR2 FQGTGA. The CDR3 DNA sequence: TGTGCCAGCAGCCCCCGCGGGGGGACCCAGTACTTC. Its protein is CASSPRGGTQYF.

The chain is built from TRBV5-1 and TRBJ1-1; tentative D call: TRBD1 (5 bases). The V and J ends lost 3 bases and 8 bases respectively, with 23 bases between them. CDR1 SGHRS and CDR2 YFSETQ come from the germline V gene. This CDR3 has 16 residues. Here the CDR3 DNA reads TGCGCCAGCAGCTGGCAACCGAATTCAGGGAATGGGGAAGCTTTCTTT. It translates to CASSWQPNSGNGEAFF.

This clone was counted a single time. The V call is TRBV27, the J call TRBJ2-4; 9 bases align to TRBD1. Trimming at V came to 6 bases and at J to 8 bases, leaving 5 bases not matched to a gene. Germline lookup yields CDR1 MNHEY and CDR2 SMNVEV (reference sequence). The CDR3 sequence is 13 residues long. CDR3 in amino acids: CASSRDRVDIQYF. The CDR3 nucleotides read TGTGCCAGCAGCCGGGACAGGGTCGACATTCAGTACTTC.

CDR3 amino acids: CASSQGVGGSYGYTF. CDR3 sequence (DNA): TGCGCCAGCAGCCAAGGGGTTGGAGGGTCCTATGGCTACACCTTC. The chain has TRBV4-1 and TRBJ1-2; D gene uncertain. The CDR3 contains 15 residues. Deletions cut 1 base from V and 4 bases from J, with 13 bases between. The V gene's germline CDR1 is MGHRA and CDR2 YSYEKL.

The rearrangement joins TRBV4-3 to TRBJ2-3; tentatively, D is TRBD2 (5 bases). From germline, CDR1 is LGHNA and CDR2 YSLEER. The V gene lost 2 bases and the J gene lost 6 bases, with 12 bases spanning the gap. This CDR3 spans 14 amino acids. For the CDR3, the DNA is TGCGCCAGCAGCCAATTCGTGAGAGGGGATACGCAGTATTTT. Its translation is CASSQFVRGDTQYF.

This clone appeared a few times. The chain combines TRBV28 with TRBJ2-5; no reliable D call. In germline, CDR1 is MDHEN, CDR2 SYDVKM. Trimming took 6 bases from V and 3 from J, leaving 14 bases between them. This CDR3 comprises 14 residues. The DNA for the CDR3 is TGTGCCAGCAGCTCCCCCAACAACAAAGAGACCCAGTACTTC. This translates into CASSSPNNKETQYF.

This chain uses TRBV4-3 with TRBJ2-1, with TRBD1 matching over 7 bases. The germline gives CDR1 LGHNA, CDR2 YSLEER. The trim removed 3 bases at V and 8 bases at J, leaving 13 bases unmatched. This CDR3 region has 16 residues. The CDR3 region is CASSQGSSKGQDEQFF. As DNA, the CDR3 is TGCGCCAGCAGCCAGGGGTCTAGCAAAGGACAGGATGAGCAGTTCTTC.

The chain joins TRBV19 to TRBJ1-1; 9 bases are shared with TRBD1. J was trimmed by 3 bases and V by 1 base; bases with no gene match: 3. The germline CDR1 and CDR2 sequences are LNHDA and SQIVND (reference sequence). The CDR3 spans 15 residues. The CDR3, as DNA: TGTGCCAGTAGTATAGCTACAGGGGGCTACACTGAAGCTTTCTTT. Its protein product is CASSIATGGYTEAFF.

This chain joins TRBV27 and TRBJ2-3, with a possible D match to TRBD2 (5 bases). The CDR3 runs to 14 residues. Germline V gene lookup returns CDR1 MNHEY and CDR2 SMNVEV (reference sequence). V was pared by 6 bases and J by 3 bases, with 13 bases between. The CDR3, as DNA: TGTGCCAGCAGACGGGGTACTCCGACAGATACGCAGTATTTT. As protein: CASRRGTPTDTQYF.

The chain has TRBV7-2 and TRBJ2-7, with 11 nucleotides matching TRBD2. After removal of 1 base from V and 5 bases from J, the junction contained 4 bases not matched to a gene. CDR3 size: 15 residues. Per germline, CDR1 SGHTA and CDR2 FQGNSA. CDR3 amino acids: CASSLVAGGPHEQYF. CDR3 DNA sequence: TGTGCCAGCAGCTTAGTAGCGGGAGGGCCCCACGAGCAGTACTTC.

The chain is built from TRBV2 and TRBJ1-2, with D tentatively TRBD1 (6 bases). CDR1 is SNHLY, CDR2 FYNNEI, per germline. Trimming pared 7 bases from V and 4 bases from J, leaving 10 bases between. The CDR3 sequence is 12 residues long. CDR3 residues: CASTSDSYGYTF. The CDR3 nucleotides are TGTGCCAGCACCTCGGACAGCTATGGCTACACCTTC.